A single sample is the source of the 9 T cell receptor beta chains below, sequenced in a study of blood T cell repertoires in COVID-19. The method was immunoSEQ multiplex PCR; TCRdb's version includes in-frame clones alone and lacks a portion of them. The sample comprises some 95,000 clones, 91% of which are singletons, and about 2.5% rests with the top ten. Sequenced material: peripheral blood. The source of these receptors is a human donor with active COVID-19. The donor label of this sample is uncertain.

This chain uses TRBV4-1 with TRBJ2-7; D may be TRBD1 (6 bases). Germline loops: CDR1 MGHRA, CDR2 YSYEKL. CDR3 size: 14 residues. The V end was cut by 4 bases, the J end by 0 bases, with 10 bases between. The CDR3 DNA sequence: TGCGCCAGCAGCCGACAGGACAACTCCTACGAGCAGTACTTC. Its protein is CASSRQDNSYEQYF.

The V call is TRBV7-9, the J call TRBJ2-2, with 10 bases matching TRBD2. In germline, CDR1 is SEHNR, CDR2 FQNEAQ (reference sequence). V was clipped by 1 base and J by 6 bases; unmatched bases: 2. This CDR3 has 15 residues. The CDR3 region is CASSLERGGSGELFF. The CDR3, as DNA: TGTGCCAGCAGCTTAGAGCGGGGGGGCTCCGGGGAGCTGTTTTTT.

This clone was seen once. CDR3 nucleotides: TGCGCCAGCAGCCTACAGGGGGCTGGGAATGAAGCTTTCTTT. Translating it yields CASSLQGAGNEAFF. The chain couples TRBV5-1 to TRBJ1-1, with TRBD1 identical over 9 bases. CDR3 length equals 14 residues. Germline V gene lookup returns CDR1 SGHRS and CDR2 YFSETQ. V shed 4 bases and J 7 bases; nucleotides not matched to a gene: 8. Using reference TRBV5-1 and TRBJ1-1 for the parts outside the CDR3, the full variable domain is KAGVTQTPRYLIKTRGQQVTLSCSPISGHRSVSWYQQTPGQGLQFLFEYFSETQRNKGNFPGRFSGRQFSNSRSEMNVSTLELGDSALYLCASSLQGAGNEAFFGQGTRLTVV.

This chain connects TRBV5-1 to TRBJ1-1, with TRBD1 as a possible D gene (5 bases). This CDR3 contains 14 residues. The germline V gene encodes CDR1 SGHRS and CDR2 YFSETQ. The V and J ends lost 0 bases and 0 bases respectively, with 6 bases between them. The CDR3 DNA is TGCGCCAGCAGCTTGGTAGGGGTGAACACTGAAGCTTTCTTT. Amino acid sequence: CASSLVGVNTEAFF. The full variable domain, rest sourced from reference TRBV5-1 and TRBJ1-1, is KAGVTQTPRYLIKTRGQQVTLSCSPISGHRSVSWYQQTPGQGLQFLFEYFSETQRNKGNFPGRFSGRQFSNSRSEMNVSTLELGDSALYLCASSLVGVNTEAFFGQGTRLTVV.

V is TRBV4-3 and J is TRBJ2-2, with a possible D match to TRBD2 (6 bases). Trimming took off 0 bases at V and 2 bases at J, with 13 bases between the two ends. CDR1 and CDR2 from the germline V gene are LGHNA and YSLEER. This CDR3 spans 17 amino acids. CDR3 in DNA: TGCGCCAGCAGCCAAGATATGGGGGGAAGTAACACCGGGGAGCTGTTTTTT. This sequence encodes CASSQDMGGSNTGELFF.

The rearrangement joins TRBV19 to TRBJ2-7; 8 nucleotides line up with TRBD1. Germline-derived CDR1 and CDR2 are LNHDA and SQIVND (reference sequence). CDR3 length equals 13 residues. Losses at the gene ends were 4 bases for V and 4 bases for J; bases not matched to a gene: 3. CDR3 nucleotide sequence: TGTGCCAGTAGTACAGGGGGCGGGTACGAGCAGTACTTC. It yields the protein CASSTGGGYEQYF. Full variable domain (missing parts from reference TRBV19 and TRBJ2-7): DGGITQSPKYLFRKEGQNVTLSCEQNLNHDAMYWYRQDPGQGLRLIYYSQIVNDFQKGDIAEGYSVSREKKESFPLTVTSAQKNPTAFYLCASSTGGGYEQYFGPGTRLTVT.

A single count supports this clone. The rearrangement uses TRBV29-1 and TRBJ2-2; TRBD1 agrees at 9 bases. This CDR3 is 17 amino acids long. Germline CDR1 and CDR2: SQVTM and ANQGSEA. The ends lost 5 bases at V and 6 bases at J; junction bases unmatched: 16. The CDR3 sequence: CSVQWVIGTGKAGELFF. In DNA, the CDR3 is TGCAGCGTTCAGTGGGTTATCGGGACAGGGAAGGCCGGGGAGCTGTTTTTT.

The CDR3 DNA reads TGCAGTGCTAGTCTCGCAGGGGATTATGGCTACACCTTC. Translating it yields CSASLAGDYGYTF. V is TRBV20-1 and J is TRBJ1-2; D might be TRBD1 (6 bases). The CDR3 length is 13 residues. In germline, CDR1 is DFQATT, CDR2 SNEGSKA (reference sequence). V shed 3 bases and J shed 5 bases, with 13 bases lying between them.

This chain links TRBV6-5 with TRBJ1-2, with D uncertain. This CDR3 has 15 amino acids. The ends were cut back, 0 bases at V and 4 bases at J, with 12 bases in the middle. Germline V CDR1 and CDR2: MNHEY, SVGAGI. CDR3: CASSYSEGLGYGYTF. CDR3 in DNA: TGTGCCAGCAGTTACTCTGAGGGCCTGGGCTATGGCTACACCTTC.